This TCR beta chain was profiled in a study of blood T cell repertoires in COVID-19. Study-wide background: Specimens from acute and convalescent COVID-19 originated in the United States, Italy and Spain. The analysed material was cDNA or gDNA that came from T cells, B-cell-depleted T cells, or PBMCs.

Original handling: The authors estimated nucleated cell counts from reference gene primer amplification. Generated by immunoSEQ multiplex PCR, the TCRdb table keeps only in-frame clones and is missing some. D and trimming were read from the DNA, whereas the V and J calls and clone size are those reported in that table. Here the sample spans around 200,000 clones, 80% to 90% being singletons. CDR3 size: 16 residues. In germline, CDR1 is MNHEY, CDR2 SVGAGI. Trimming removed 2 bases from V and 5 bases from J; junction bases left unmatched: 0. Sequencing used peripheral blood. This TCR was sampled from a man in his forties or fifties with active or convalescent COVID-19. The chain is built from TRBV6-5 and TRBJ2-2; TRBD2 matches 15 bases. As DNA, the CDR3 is TGTGCCAGCAGTTACGGACTAGCGGGAGGGACCGGGGAGCTGTTTTTT. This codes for CASSYGLAGGTGELFF.